Listed below are T cell receptor beta chains from one sample, sequenced in a study of blood T cell repertoires in COVID-19. TCRdb's table, derived via immunoSEQ multiplex PCR, lists solely in-frame clones and lacks some. The profile shows around 81,000 clones, around nine tenths of them singletons. The sample taken for sequencing was peripheral blood. These receptors were obtained from a woman older than 75 with acute or convalescent COVID-19. CDR3s include the opening cysteine and the closing phenylalanine or tryptophan. D genes are given only for firm matches. A clone size is listed for some rows: how often the clone was seen (once, few, many), or a class if it is expanded.

V	size	J	D	CDR3	DNA
TRBV19	NA	TRBJ2-1	TRBD2	CASSPTSGRPLLQFF	TGTGCCAGTAGTCCGACTAGCGGGAGACCGTTGTTGCAGTTCTTC
TRBV11-2	few	TRBJ2-3	NA	CASSLDRFTDTQYF	TGTGCCAGCAGCTTAGATCGGTTCACAGATACGCAGTATTTT
TRBV7-3	NA	TRBJ2-7	NA	CASSLTMVSEQYF	TGTGCCAGCAGCTTAACGATGGTTAGCGAGCAGTACTTC
TRBV7-7	NA	TRBJ2-6	TRBD1	CASSPGPGQGSGANVLTF	TGTGCTAGCAGCCCCGGACCGGGACAGGGTTCTGGGGCCAACGTCCTGACTTTC
TRBV5-1	few	TRBJ2-3	TRBD2	CASSLVVGGGRGADTQYF	TGCGCCAGCAGCTTGGTGGTTGGTGGCGGGAGAGGCGCAGATACGCAGTATTTT
TRBV19	NA	TRBJ1-1	NA	CASSMPEGNTEAFF	TGTGCCAGTAGTATGCCGGAGGGTAACACTGAAGCTTTCTTT
TRBV12-3/TRBV12-4	NA	TRBJ2-5	TRBD1	CASQGEQETQYF	TGTGCCAGCCAGGGGGAGCAAGAGACCCAGTACTTC
TRBV4-3	NA	TRBJ2-2	TRBD2	CASSPKVLAGDTGELFF	TGCGCCAGCAGCCCCAAGGTCCTAGCGGGGGATACCGGGGAGCTGTTTTTT
TRBV2	NA	TRBJ2-5	NA	CASGRDKIETQYF	TGTGCCAGCGGCCGGGACAAGATAGAGACCCAGTACTTC
TRBV19	NA	TRBJ2-7	TRBD1	CASSIRQGSAYEQYF	TGTGCCAGTAGTATCCGACAGGGTAGCGCCTACGAGCAGTACTTC
TRBV18	NA	TRBJ2-7	NA	CASSPADYEQYF	TGTGCCAGCTCACCTGCAGATTACGAGCAGTACTTC
TRBV2	NA	TRBJ2-7	NA	CASTRQSYEQYF	TGTGCCAGCACCCGACAGTCCTACGAGCAGTACTTC
TRBV23-1	NA	TRBJ1-1	NA	CASSQWTLRPNTEAFF	TGCGCCAGCAGTCAATGGACATTGAGGCCGAACACTGAAGCTTTCTTT
TRBV28	NA	TRBJ1-2	TRBD1	CASSLDRSYTF	TGTGCCAGCAGCCTGGACAGGAGCTACACCTTC
TRBV15	once	TRBJ2-7	TRBD1	CATSAGTGGYEQYF	TGTGCCACCAGCGCAGGGACAGGGGGCTACGAGCAGTACTTC
TRBV21-1	NA	TRBJ2-7	NA	CASSIFWGAYEQYF	TGTGCCAGCAGCATCTTTTGGGGGGCCTACGAGCAGTACTTC
TRBV7-8	NA	TRBJ2-1	TRBD2	CASSFRSGRTYNEQFF	TGTGCCAGCAGCTTTCGTAGCGGGAGAACCTACAATGAGCAGTTCTTC
TRBV10-1	NA	TRBJ2-1	TRBD2	CASSEAGGSYNEQFF	TGCGCCAGCAGTGAAGCGGGGGGCTCCTACAATGAGCAGTTCTTC
TRBV6-5	few	TRBJ1-2	NA	CATALGDGYTF	TGTGCCACCGCCCTGGGCGATGGCTACACCTTC
TRBV16	NA	TRBJ2-3	TRBD1	CASSQLRGHRRSSTDTQYF	TGTGCCAGCAGCCAATTGAGGGGGCACCGCAGATCTAGCACAGATACGCAGTATTTT
TRBV5-6	NA	TRBJ2-1	NA	CASSLSIAASYNEQFF	TGTGCCAGCAGCTTGTCTATCGCCGCTTCCTACAATGAGCAGTTCTTC
TRBV6-2/TRBV6-3	NA	TRBJ1-1	NA	CASSYSRTEMNTEAFF	TGTGCCAGCAGTTATTCCCGGACAGAGATGAACACTGAAGCTTTCTTT
TRBV19	once	TRBJ2-5	TRBD1	CATSQGTQETQYF	TGTGCCACCTCACAGGGGACCCAAGAGACCCAGTACTTC
TRBV6-2/TRBV6-3	NA	TRBJ2-7	TRBD2	CASSYGVAGPSSYEQYF	TGTGCCAGCAGTTACGGGGTAGCGGGGCCTAGCTCCTACGAGCAGTACTTC
TRBV21-1	NA	TRBJ2-5	NA	CAKPGLVVETQYF	TGTGCCAAACCTGGACTAGTAGTGGAGACCCAGTACTTC
TRBV6-5	NA	TRBJ1-1	NA	CASTGNTEAFF	TGTGCCAGCACCGGGAACACTGAAGCTTTCTTT
TRBV5-1	once	TRBJ2-7	NA	CASSLEGYEQYF	TGCGCCAGCAGCTTAGAGGGCTACGAGCAGTACTTC
TRBV5-4	NA	TRBJ1-2	TRBD1	CASSLGGQGAYGYTF	TGTGCCAGCAGCTTGGGGGGACAGGGGGCTTACGGCTACACCTTC
TRBV5-6	NA	TRBJ2-1	NA	CASSLNAHNEQFF	TGTGCCAGCAGCTTGAATGCGCACAATGAGCAGTTCTTC
TRBV5-1	NA	TRBJ1-2	NA	CASSFTDFYGYTF	TGCGCCAGCAGCTTTACAGATTTCTATGGCTACACCTTC
TRBV27	NA	TRBJ2-7	NA	CASSLSAGEQYF	TGTGCCAGCAGTTTATCGGCGGGGGAGCAGTACTTC
TRBV19	NA	TRBJ1-2	NA	CASSQRGANYGYTF	TGTGCCAGTAGCCAAAGAGGAGCTAACTATGGCTACACCTTC
TRBV12-3/TRBV12-4	NA	TRBJ2-7	NA	CASSTKGAGEQYF	TGTGCCAGCAGCACGAAGGGAGCTGGCGAGCAGTACTTC
TRBV19	NA	TRBJ2-7	TRBD1	CASSTRQGAYEQYF	TGTGCCAGTAGTACAAGACAGGGGGCCTACGAGCAGTACTTC
TRBV7-9	NA	TRBJ2-1	TRBD2	CASSYPSGRSYNEQFF	TGTGCCAGCAGCTATCCTAGCGGGAGGTCCTACAATGAGCAGTTCTTC
TRBV7-3	NA	TRBJ2-5	TRBD2	CASSLASGDQETQYF	TGTGCCAGCAGCTTGGCTAGCGGAGACCAAGAGACCCAGTACTTC
TRBV3-1/TRBV3-2	NA	TRBJ2-6	TRBD1	CASRPSGDRRNYGANVLTF	TGTGCCAGCAGGCCTTCTGGGGACAGGAGGAATTACGGGGCCAACGTCCTGACTTTC
TRBV6-1	NA	TRBJ1-2	NA	CASSEWGGYGYTF	TGTGCCAGCAGTGAATGGGGGGGATATGGCTACACCTTC
TRBV18	NA	TRBJ1-5	NA	CASSPTLAGSDGPFFCLQPQHF	TGTGCCAGCTCACCAACGCTGGCAGGGTCGGACGGCCCGTTTTTTTGTCTTCAGCCCCAGCATTTT
TRBV28	NA	TRBJ2-7	TRBD2	CASSFFSGGIYEQYF	TGTGCCAGCAGTTTTTTTTCGGGGGGAATCTACGAGCAGTACTTC
TRBV18	once	TRBJ2-4	NA	CASSPPIAKNIQYF	TGTGCCAGCTCACCACCCATAGCCAAAAACATTCAGTACTTC
TRBV15	NA	TRBJ2-3	NA	CATSRDEGDPDTQYF	TGTGCCACCAGCAGAGATGAGGGGGACCCAGATACGCAGTATTTT
TRBV9	once	TRBJ2-1	NA	CASSVAGLLYNEQFF	TGTGCCAGCAGCGTCGCAGGGTTACTTTACAATGAGCAGTTCTTC
TRBV5-4	NA	TRBJ2-7	NA	CASSPAVELKRYEQYF	TGTGCCAGCAGCCCGGCGGTGGAGTTGAAACGTTACGAGCAGTACTTC
TRBV29-1	once	TRBJ1-1	NA	CSARETVEAFF	TGCAGCGCCCGGGAGACGGTTGAAGCTTTCTTT
TRBV3-1/TRBV3-2	NA	TRBJ1-2	NA	CASSQGGMKFYGYTF	TGTGCCAGCAGCCAAGGCGGAATGAAATTCTATGGCTACACCTTC
TRBV27	NA	TRBJ1-1	NA	CASSLRSRAPNTEAFF	TGTGCCAGCAGTTTACGGTCGCGGGCCCCGAACACTGAAGCTTTCTTT
TRBV7-8	once	TRBJ1-5	TRBD1	CASSFLQGAGQPQHF	TGTGCCAGCAGCTTCCTACAGGGGGCTGGTCAGCCCCAGCATTTT
TRBV5-5	NA	TRBJ1-6	NA	CASSFRDWGNSPLHF	TGTGCCAGCAGCTTCCGGGACTGGGGTAATTCACCCCTCCACTTT
TRBV18	once	TRBJ2-7	TRBD1	CASSPWTGGSYEQYF	TGTGCCAGCTCACCATGGACAGGGGGCTCCTACGAGCAGTACTTC
TRBV19	NA	TRBJ1-1	NA	CASSKDTGLEAFF	TGTGCCAGTAGCAAAGACACTGGTCTTGAAGCTTTCTTT
TRBV15	NA	TRBJ2-1	NA	CATSRDRGKQFF	TGTGCCACCAGCAGAGATCGGGGGAAGCAGTTCTTC
TRBV4-1	NA	TRBJ1-5	TRBD1	CASSQVGQGGNQPQHF	TGCGCCAGCAGCCAAGTTGGACAGGGAGGGAATCAGCCCCAGCATTTT
TRBV6-5	NA	TRBJ2-3	TRBD2	CASRDIAGGPDTQYF	TGTGCCAGCAGGGATATAGCGGGGGGGCCGGATACGCAGTATTTT
TRBV11-1	NA	TRBJ2-7	NA	CASSLGQPREQYF	TGTGCCAGCAGCTTAGGTCAACCGAGGGAGCAGTACTTC
TRBV7-2	NA	TRBJ2-1	TRBD2	CASSTSGVSSYNEQFF	TGTGCCAGCAGCACTAGCGGGGTGAGCTCCTACAATGAGCAGTTCTTC
TRBV27	NA	TRBJ1-5	TRBD1	CASSVRDSSLPQHF	TGTGCCAGCAGCGTCCGGGACAGTTCTCTGCCCCAGCATTTT
TRBV28	NA	TRBJ1-6	NA	CASRQRTDYNSPLHF	TGTGCCAGCAGACAAAGGACAGACTATAATTCACCCCTCCACTTT
TRBV3-1/TRBV3-2	NA	TRBJ2-1	NA	CASSQVQNEQFF	TGTGCCAGCAGCCAAGTTCAGAATGAGCAGTTCTTC